The 7 T cell receptor beta chains listed next were all sequenced from one sample in a study of cytomegalovirus exposure and HLA in healthy donors. PCR primers comprised 60 Vbeta and 13 Jbeta primers. The method was immunoSEQ multiplex PCR; TCRdb's version includes in-frame clones alone and lacks a portion of them. The table has over 250,000 clones, 72% seen once; the top ten hold 2% to 2.5%. Sequencing was performed on PBMCs. Receptors were obtained from a female donor in good health and CMV-seronegative.

In nucleotides, the CDR3 is TGTGCCAGCAGTGAAGCGGTGGGCAGTTACGAGCAGTACTTC. Protein product: CASSEAVGSYEQYF. This rearrangement joins TRBV2 to TRBJ2-7; D gene unclear. Trimming left V 0 bases short and J 4 bases short, with 10 bases between. Germline CDR1 reads SNHLY; CDR2 reads FYNNEI. This CDR3 region has 14 residues.

The chain employs TRBV15 and TRBJ2-7, with TRBD1 as a possible D gene (6 bases). This CDR3 is built from 14 residues. Trimming shortened V by 0 bases and J by 3 bases, and 9 bases separated the two germline ends. Germline V gives CDR1 LNHNV, CDR2 YYDKDF (reference sequence). The CDR3 is CATSRDEGVYEQYF. The CDR3 DNA follows: TGTGCCACCAGCAGAGATGAGGGGGTCTACGAGCAGTACTTC.

V usage is TRBV6-1 and J usage is TRBJ2-3; TRBD1 is a possible D gene (6 bases). Between the trimmed V and J ends, which lost 9 bases and 1 base, there was a span of 17 bases. Germline CDR1 reads MNHNS; CDR2 reads SASEGT. This CDR3 has 15 residues. The CDR3 loop reads CASTNGPGGTDTQYF. In DNA form, the CDR3 reads TGTGCCAGTACGAACGGGCCAGGGGGCACAGATACGCAGTATTTT.

For the CDR3, the DNA is TGTGCCAGCAGTGAAGACAGGACTAGCGCATATTTT. Encoded protein: CASSEDRTSAYF. The rearrangement uses TRBV2 and TRBJ2-3, with 9 bases aligning to TRBD2. CDR1 SNHLY and CDR2 FYNNEI come from the germline V gene. V was pared by 1 base and J by 15 bases, with 5 bases of the junction left unmatched. The CDR3 runs to 12 residues.

This rearrangement joins TRBV27 to TRBJ2-2, with D perhaps TRBD2 (6 bases). Trimming took 2 bases from V and 6 from J, leaving 16 bases between them. There are 16 residues in the CDR3. CDR1 is MNHEY, CDR2 SMNVEV, per germline (reference sequence). The DNA of the CDR3 is TGTGCCAGCAGTTTAGTAGCTAGCGCCTTCTCCGGGGAGCTGTTTTTT. It specifies CASSLVASAFSGELFF.

The chain recombines TRBV7-9 with TRBJ1-2; D is possibly TRBD1 (5 bases). Germline V gives CDR1 SEHNR, CDR2 FQNEAQ (reference sequence). The CDR3 consists of 14 residues. The V and J ends lost 1 base and 8 bases respectively, with 14 bases between them. The DNA of the CDR3 is TGTGCCAGCAGCTTAGAAGAAGGGGCCCGGGGCTACACCTTC. This codes for CASSLEEGARGYTF.

This chain connects TRBV4-1 to TRBJ2-2, with 9 nucleotides matching TRBD1. Germline values: CDR1 MGHRA, CDR2 YSYEKL. CDR3 length equals 16 residues. The V segment lost 4 bases and the J segment 5 bases; nucleotides outside the gene matches: 8. The CDR3 region has the DNA TGCGCCAGCAGCCCGCTCGGGACAGGGCCGACCGGGGAGCTGTTTTTT. Its protein is CASSPLGTGPTGELFF.